The 28 T cell receptor beta chains given below trace back to one sample, sequenced in a study of regulatory T cells in long-lasting Graves disease. Time point reported: newly diagnosed GD, antithyroid drugs for less than 3 months. Extracted PBMC RNA gave rise to the TCR library. CDR3 regions were amplified by Arm-PCR using iRepertoire HTBI primers to build TCR beta libraries. MiXCR was run by TCRdb on the multiplex PCR reads, yielding one entry per CDR3 protein. The table includes about 380,000 distinct CDR3 sequences, less than 20% detected once. Sequenced material: peripheral blood mononuclear cells (PBMCs), taken at new diagnosis, from a patient treated with antithyroid drugs. The receptors were sampled from a female donor with Graves disease.

This clonotype was seen at least ten times. The CDR3 reads CASSLTGGGQETQYF. In DNA form, the CDR3 reads TGTGCCAGCAGCCTCACAGGGGGAGGCCAAGAGACCCAGTACTTC. The chain has TRBV7-3 and TRBJ2-5, with TRBD1 matching over 8 bases. Germline values: CDR1 SGHTA, CDR2 FQGTGA. V lost 5 bases and J lost 1; bases outside the gene matches: 6. The CDR3 loop spans 15 amino acids. The complete variable domain, with remaining parts taken from reference TRBV7-3 and TRBJ2-5, reads GAGVSQTPSNKVTEKGKYVELRCDPISGHTALYWYRQSLGQGPEFLIYFQGTGAADDSGLPNDRFFAVRPEGSVSTLKIQRTERGDSAVYLCASSLTGGGQETQYFGPGTRLLVL.

This clonotype was detected ten times or more. The rearrangement uses TRBV28 and TRBJ2-5; tentatively, D is TRBD2 (7 bases). This CDR3 spans 15 amino acids. V lost 3 bases, J lost 2 bases, and 13 bases lay in between. Germline assignment: CDR1 MDHEN and CDR2 SYDVKM. The CDR3 DNA is TGTGCCAGCAGTTTTCGGGGGGCGCAACAAGAGACCCAGTACTTC. Translation: CASSFRGAQQETQYF.

The chain carries TRBV27 and TRBJ1-5; D gene ambiguous. The CDR3 has 12 residues. The V gene lost 6 bases and the J gene lost 11 bases, with 14 bases spanning the gap. CDR1 and CDR2 (germline): MNHEY, SMNVEV (reference sequence). CDR3 sequence (DNA): TGTGCCAGCAGCCACGCTAAGGGCACCCAGCATTTT. It encodes CASSHAKGTQHF.

This clonotype was counted ten times or more. V usage is TRBV7-9 and J usage is TRBJ2-1; no clear D gene. Per germline, CDR1 SEHNR and CDR2 FQNEAQ (reference sequence). This CDR3 region has 16 residues. V was pared by 1 base and J by 5 bases, with 15 bases between. CDR3 sequence: CASSLGSAQPNNEQFF. DNA of the CDR3: TGTGCCAGCAGCTTAGGATCGGCCCAACCGAACAATGAGCAGTTCTTC.

This clonotype was seen ten or more times. The CDR3 region has the DNA TGCAGTGCCAGGAAGGGAGGGGAGGGCAATCAGCCCCAGCATTTT. It encodes CSARKGGEGNQPQHF. This chain joins TRBV20-1 and TRBJ1-5, with TRBD1 as a possible D gene (5 bases). V was clipped by 6 bases and J by 2 bases, with 17 bases between them. This CDR3 comprises 15 residues. Germline V lookup: CDR1 DFQATT, CDR2 SNEGSKA (reference sequence).

V is TRBV28 and J is TRBJ2-1, with D possibly being TRBD2 (5 bases). The CDR3 is made up of 12 amino acids. Germline CDR1 and CDR2: MDHEN and SYDVKM. Trimming cost V 3 bases and J 15 bases, with 15 bases left between them. The CDR3 region has the DNA TGTGCCAGCAGTTTTGCACATCAAGGACTGTTCTTC. As protein: CASSFAHQGLFF.

This chain uses TRBV12-3 or TRBV12-4 with TRBJ2-1; 8 bases map to TRBD2. This CDR3 is built from 16 residues. Unmatched junction bases numbered 11, after V lost 6 bases and J lost 4 bases. For the CDR3, the DNA is TGTGCCAGCAGCTCAAAAACTAGCGGTTCATACAATGAGCAGTTCTTC. As protein: CASSSKTSGSYNEQFF.

This sequence joins TRBV6-5 and TRBJ1-2, with a possible D match to TRBD1 (5 bases). This CDR3 contains 13 residues. CDR1 MNHEY and CDR2 SVGAGI come from the germline V gene. V was clipped by 3 bases and J by 4 bases, with 9 bases between them. The CDR3: CASSYSGTYGYTF. In DNA form, the CDR3 reads TGTGCCAGCAGTTATTCAGGGACCTATGGCTACACCTTC.

This clonotype showed up many times. This chain joins TRBV7-2 and TRBJ2-7, with 9 positions matching TRBD2. The CDR3 consists of 16 residues. Germline CDR1 and CDR2: SGHTA and FQGNSA. V trimming: 5 bases; J trimming: 0 bases; junction bases outside the gene matches: 8. This CDR3 reads CASSLAGGGSSYEQYF. Written as DNA, the CDR3 is TGTGCCAGCAGCCTCGCGGGAGGGGGGAGCTCCTACGAGCAGTACTTC.

This clonotype was seen ten or more times. The J gene is TRBJ2-3, the V gene TRBV13; tentative D call: TRBD2 (6 bases). V dropped 4 bases and J dropped 2 bases, with 16 bases sitting between them. CDR1 is PRHDT and CDR2 is FYEKMQ in the germline V gene (reference sequence). This CDR3 contains 16 residues. CDR3 amino acids: CASSSPVTRDTDTQYF. In DNA form, the CDR3 reads TGTGCCAGCAGCTCCCCAGTAACGCGGGACACAGATACGCAGTATTTT.

This clonotype was observed at least ten times. The chain has TRBV2 and TRBJ1-4; D ambiguous. In germline, CDR1 is SNHLY, CDR2 FYNNEI. The V end was cut by 3 bases, the J end by 8 bases, with 4 bases between. The CDR3 extends over 11 amino acids. In nucleotides, the CDR3 is TGTGCCAGCAGTGATCAGGAAAAACTGTTTTTT. Its translation: CASSDQEKLFF.

In its sample, this clonotype was seen many times. The V gene is TRBV2, the J gene TRBJ2-2, with 8 bases aligning to TRBD2. From germline, CDR1 is SNHLY and CDR2 FYNNEI. The CDR3 runs 17 residues. J was trimmed by 5 bases and V by 5 bases; bases with no gene match: 13. In nucleotides, the CDR3 is TGTGCCAGCAGTAACCAGAGGAGCGGGAGAGGGACCGGGGAGCTGTTTTTT. This gives the protein CASSNQRSGRGTGELFF.

In its sample, this clonotype was seen many times. The chain has TRBV7-3 and TRBJ1-4; TRBD1 matches at 7 bases. Germline V gene data show CDR1 as SGHTA and CDR2 as FQGTGA. The CDR3 spans 16 residues. V dropped 2 bases and J dropped 6; count of bases not matched to a gene: 9. CDR3 sequence (DNA): TGTGCCAGCAGCTTATATGACAGGGAGGGAGATGAAAAACTGTTTTTT. Amino acids: CASSLYDREGDEKLFF.

The J gene is TRBJ2-1, the V gene TRBV18, with D uncertain. In germline, CDR1 is KGHSH, CDR2 LQKENI. CDR3 length: 14 residues. V lost 5 bases, J lost 8 bases, and 16 bases lay in between. CDR3 amino acids: CASSSPDKPYEQFF. CDR3 DNA: TGTGCCAGCTCATCCCCAGACAAGCCATATGAGCAGTTCTTC.

This rearrangement joins TRBV9 to TRBJ2-7; 13 bases are a match to TRBD2. The V and J ends lost 2 bases and 0 bases, in that order; junction bases with no gene match: 2. Germline lookup yields CDR1 SGDLS and CDR2 YYNGEE. The CDR3 contains 16 residues. The CDR3 spells CASSVGLAGDSYEQYF. The CDR3 DNA reads TGTGCCAGCAGCGTTGGACTAGCGGGAGACTCCTACGAGCAGTACTTC.

Ten or more counts support this clonotype. CDR3 residues: CASSLDAGNTEAFF. CDR3 in DNA: TGTGCCAGCAGCCTGGACGCCGGGAACACTGAAGCTTTCTTT. V usage is TRBV7-6 and J usage is TRBJ1-1, with D unclear. The CDR3 covers 14 residues. CDR1 is SGHVS and CDR2 is FNYEAQ in the germline V gene. Trimming left V 5 bases short and J 1 base short, with 11 bases between. The full variable domain, with the rest looked up from reference TRBV7-6 and TRBJ1-1, is GAGVSQSPRYKVTKRGQDVALRCDPISGHVSLYWYRQALGQGPEFLTYFNYEAQQDKSGLPNDRFSAERPEGSISTLTIQRTEQRDSAMYRCASSLDAGNTEAFFGQGTRLTVV.

This clonotype has ten or more counts. The rearrangement joins TRBV11-1 to TRBJ1-1, with a tentative D call TRBD1 (6 bases). From germline, CDR1 is SGHAT and CDR2 FQDESV (reference sequence). The CDR3 has 19 amino acids. The V end was cut by 4 bases, the J end by 0 bases, with 24 bases between. The CDR3 nucleotides read TGTGCCAGCAGCTCAAGGGGGAATTTGAGGGTGAGGATGAACACTGAAGCTTTCTTT. Translating gives CASSSRGNLRVRMNTEAFF.

The chain carries TRBV7-2 and TRBJ2-1, with D hard to call. The CDR3 totals 13 residues. Germline values: CDR1 SGHTA, CDR2 FQGNSA. V was cut by 4 bases and J by 6 bases, with 10 bases left in between. The CDR3 loop reads CASSSPLSNEQFF. CDR3 nucleotides: TGTGCCAGCAGCTCGCCCTTGTCCAATGAGCAGTTCTTC. Full variable domain (rest looked up from reference TRBV7-2 and TRBJ2-1): GAGVSQSPSNKVTEKGKDVELRCDPISGHTALYWYRQSLGQGLEFLIYFQGNSAPDKSGLPSDRFSAERTGGSVSTLTIQRTQQEDSAVYLCASSSPLSNEQFFGPGTRLTVL.

There are many counts of this clonotype. This sequence joins TRBV20-1 and TRBJ1-2; D possibly corresponds to TRBD1 (5 bases). This CDR3 comprises 14 residues. With 6 bases removed from V and 3 bases from J, the gap between germline ends came to 17 bases. CDR1 is DFQATT, CDR2 SNEGSKA, per germline (reference sequence). The CDR3 DNA is TGCAGTGCGAAGCGAGCAGGGACCGACTATGGCTACACCTTC. Its protein product is CSAKRAGTDYGYTF.

The CDR3 reads CASSISGTGGHEQYF. CDR3 nucleotides: TGTGCCAGCAGCATATCCGGGACAGGGGGACACGAGCAGTACTTC. The chain carries TRBV7-2 and TRBJ2-7, with 11 nucleotides matching TRBD1. The V gene's germline CDR1 is SGHTA and CDR2 FQGNSA. This CDR3 spans 15 amino acids. V lost 5 bases, J lost 5 bases, and 8 bases stayed unmatched.

The chain couples TRBV20-1 to TRBJ2-7; TRBD2 might be the D (6 bases). Germline loops: CDR1 DFQATT, CDR2 SNEGSKA (reference sequence). CDR3 length: 15 residues. Trimming shortened V by 5 bases and J by 3 bases, and 20 bases separated the two germline ends. CDR3 in DNA: TGCAGTGCTCCAGTGGGTCTAGCGAGTCACTACGAGCAGTACTTC. Protein product: CSAPVGLASHYEQYF.

The rearrangement links TRBV4-1 to TRBJ2-3, with TRBD1 identical over 8 bases. Per the germline V gene, CDR1 is MGHRA and CDR2 is YSYEKL. V dropped 1 base and J dropped 4; count of bases not matched to a gene: 10. This CDR3 has 17 amino acids. Written as DNA, the CDR3 is TGCGCCAGCAGCCAAGTTGCCCCCGGACAGGGTCCAGATACGCAGTATTTT. Protein product: CASSQVAPGQGPDTQYF.

This clonotype showed up many times. The genes are TRBV27 and TRBJ2-7; perhaps TRBD2 as D (6 bases). Germline CDR1 MNHEY, CDR2 SMNVEV (reference sequence). The CDR3 spans 17 residues. The V end was cut by 6 bases, the J end by 2 bases, with 23 bases between. The CDR3 spells CASSKALPSAWAYEQYF. The CDR3, as DNA: TGTGCCAGCAGCAAAGCCCTCCCTAGCGCTTGGGCCTACGAGCAGTACTTC.

This clonotype has at least ten counts. The chain links TRBV20-1 to TRBJ2-1, with D perhaps TRBD1 (5 bases). CDR1 is DFQATT, CDR2 SNEGSKA, per germline (reference sequence). The CDR3 totals 12 residues. V lost 6 bases to trimming and J lost 5 bases, with 11 bases between them. CDR3 in DNA: TGCAGTGCAACCCAGACAGACAATGAGCAGTTCTTC. Translation gives CSATQTDNEQFF.

This clonotype was counted between two and nine times. V and J are TRBV7-3 and TRBJ2-3; D possibly uses TRBD1 or TRBD2 (5 bases each). Germline V gene lookup returns CDR1 SGHTA and CDR2 FQGTGA. This CDR3 is 12 amino acids long. Trimming took 5 bases from V and 6 from J, leaving 9 bases between them. CDR3 residues: CASSPEGDTQYF. CDR3 nucleotides: TGTGCCAGCAGCCCAGAGGGGGATACGCAGTATTTT.

This clonotype has at least ten counts. This chain joins TRBV6-5 and TRBJ2-3; D is unresolved. CDR3 length: 15 amino acids. The V end was cut by 2 bases, the J end by 4 bases, with 13 bases between. CDR1 and CDR2 from the germline V gene are MNHEY and SVGAGI. The CDR3 reads CASSYHRISADTQYF. Written as DNA, the CDR3 is TGTGCCAGCAGTTACCATCGGATTTCCGCAGATACGCAGTATTTT.

This clonotype was counted ten times or more. The chain joins TRBV20-1 to TRBJ2-7; perhaps TRBD1 as D (6 bases). Germline CDR1 and CDR2: DFQATT and SNEGSKA (reference sequence). Trimming took off 0 bases at V and 2 bases at J, with 14 bases between the two ends. This CDR3 contains 15 residues. CDR3 DNA: TGCAGTGCTAGAGATACCGGGGACAAAACCTACGAGCAGTACTTC. This translates into CSARDTGDKTYEQYF.

This clonotype was observed a handful of times. The V call is TRBV20-1, the J call TRBJ2-7; 8 nucleotides align to TRBD2. V shed 0 bases, J shed 0 bases, and the junction held 7 bases outside the gene matches. Germline V lookup: CDR1 DFQATT, CDR2 SNEGSKA (reference sequence). The CDR3 has 16 residues. CDR3 DNA sequence: TGCAGTGCTAGAGATATCCGGCGGGAGGCCTCCTACGAGCAGTACTTC. It encodes CSARDIRREASYEQYF.